The rows below give T cell receptor beta chains drawn from one sample of a study of blood T cell repertoires in COVID-19. Here immunoSEQ multiplex PCR was the method, and the copy in TCRdb shows in-frame clones only, minus some. The sample holds tens of thousands of clones; about nine tenths are singletons and the top ten take about 15%. Sequenced input: peripheral blood. Receptors originate from a male donor with acute or convalescent COVID-19. Both conserved end residues are part of each CDR3. D genes are given only for firm matches. The size of a clone is reported for some rows only, either as once, few or many, or as a class for expanded clones.

len: 15; abundance: NA; j_gene: TRBJ2-1; v_gene: TRBV7-9; d_gene: NA; CDR3nt: TGTGCCAGCAGCCGTGGAGAGGGATCCTACAATGAGCAGTTCTTC; CDR3aa: CASSRGEGSYNEQFF
len: 15; abundance: once; j_gene: TRBJ2-7; v_gene: TRBV15; d_gene: NA; CDR3nt: TGTGCCACCAGCAGACCCTCCTGGGGGCACTACGAGCAGTACTTC; CDR3aa: CATSRPSWGHYEQYF
len: 14; abundance: NA; j_gene: TRBJ2-7; v_gene: TRBV3-1/TRBV3-2; d_gene: NA; CDR3nt: TGTGCCAGCAGCCCCTCGTTAGGGGACTACGAGCAGTACTTC; CDR3aa: CASSPSLGDYEQYF
len: 16; abundance: NA; j_gene: TRBJ1-5; v_gene: TRBV11-3; d_gene: NA; CDR3nt: TGTGCCAGCAGCTTATTAATCCCGGAGGGGAATCAGCCCCAGCATTTT; CDR3aa: CASSLLIPEGNQPQHF
len: 12; abundance: NA; j_gene: TRBJ2-2; v_gene: TRBV9; d_gene: NA; CDR3nt: TGTGCCAGCAGCGGACTCAACGGGGAGCTGTTTTTT; CDR3aa: CASSGLNGELFF
len: 16; abundance: once; j_gene: TRBJ2-7; v_gene: TRBV11-2; d_gene: TRBD2; CDR3nt: TGTGCCAGCAGCTTACTGACTAGCGGGGACTCCTACGAGCAGTACTTC; CDR3aa: CASSLLTSGDSYEQYF
len: 15; abundance: NA; j_gene: TRBJ1-4; v_gene: TRBV30; d_gene: TRBD1; CDR3nt: TGTGCCTGGCGGACAGGGAGTGCAACTAATGAAAAACTGTTTTTT; CDR3aa: CAWRTGSATNEKLFF
len: 14; abundance: few; j_gene: TRBJ1-5; v_gene: TRBV19; d_gene: NA; CDR3nt: TGTGCCAGTAGTAAACAGGGAGTGTATCAGCCCCAGCATTTT; CDR3aa: CASSKQGVYQPQHF
len: 12; abundance: NA; j_gene: TRBJ2-5; v_gene: TRBV7-8; d_gene: NA; CDR3nt: TGTGCCAGCACCACAAACCAAGAGACCCAGTACTTC; CDR3aa: CASTTNQETQYF
len: 14; abundance: NA; j_gene: TRBJ2-7; v_gene: TRBV7-2; d_gene: TRBD2; CDR3nt: TGTGCCAGCAGCGCTCAGCGGGGGGCCTACGAGCAGTACTTC; CDR3aa: CASSAQRGAYEQYF
len: 15; abundance: NA; j_gene: TRBJ2-2; v_gene: TRBV7-3; d_gene: NA; CDR3nt: TGTGCCAGCAGCCGGGGACTGGCGAACACCGGGGAGCTGTTTTTT; CDR3aa: CASSRGLANTGELFF
len: 15; abundance: NA; j_gene: TRBJ1-4; v_gene: TRBV7-9; d_gene: NA; CDR3nt: TGTGCCAGCAGCTTAGGGCCTGCAACTAATGAAAAACTGTTTTTT; CDR3aa: CASSLGPATNEKLFF
len: 14; abundance: once; j_gene: TRBJ2-1; v_gene: TRBV11-3; d_gene: NA; CDR3nt: TGTGCCAGCAGCTTAGTCCCAGGGGTGGATGAGCAGTTCTTC; CDR3aa: CASSLVPGVDEQFF
len: 15; abundance: NA; j_gene: TRBJ2-5; v_gene: TRBV19; d_gene: TRBD1; CDR3nt: TGTGCCAGTAGAGGACGGACAGGGGCGCAAGAGACCCAGTACTTC; CDR3aa: CASRGRTGAQETQYF
len: 16; abundance: once; j_gene: TRBJ2-1; v_gene: TRBV24-1; d_gene: TRBD2; CDR3nt: TGTGCCACCAGCCCCTACCGCGGGGGTATGAACAATGAGCAGTTCTTC; CDR3aa: CATSPYRGGMNNEQFF
len: 15; abundance: NA; j_gene: TRBJ2-5; v_gene: TRBV10-3; d_gene: TRBD1; CDR3nt: TGTGCCATCAGTGTTGGACAGGGGGCGGGAGAGACCCAGTACTTC; CDR3aa: CAISVGQGAGETQYF
len: 14; abundance: NA; j_gene: TRBJ2-5; v_gene: TRBV5-4; d_gene: TRBD2; CDR3nt: TGTGCCAGCAGCTTTTCGGGGGGGAAAGAGACCCAGTACTTC; CDR3aa: CASSFSGGKETQYF
len: 14; abundance: once; j_gene: TRBJ2-7; v_gene: TRBV15; d_gene: NA; CDR3nt: TGTGCCACCAGCGGCGGGGGCTACTCCTACGAGCAGTACTTC; CDR3aa: CATSGGGYSYEQYF
len: 12; abundance: NA; j_gene: TRBJ2-7; v_gene: TRBV5-1; d_gene: NA; CDR3nt: TGCGCCAGCATTTTCGAGGAGTACGAGCAGTACTTC; CDR3aa: CASIFEEYEQYF
len: 15; abundance: NA; j_gene: TRBJ1-5; v_gene: TRBV5-8; d_gene: TRBD1; CDR3nt: TGTGCCAGCAGCCCAGACAGGGATAGCAATCAGCCCCAGCATTTT; CDR3aa: CASSPDRDSNQPQHF
len: 18; abundance: NA; j_gene: TRBJ2-2; v_gene: TRBV5-1; d_gene: TRBD2; CDR3nt: TGCGCCAGCAGCTTGGGAACGGGGACTAGCCTCGGGGCCGGGGAGCTGTTTTTT; CDR3aa: CASSLGTGTSLGAGELFF
len: 13; abundance: NA; j_gene: TRBJ1-2; v_gene: TRBV28; d_gene: TRBD1; CDR3nt: TGTGCCAGCACCGCGGGACAGGCCTATGGCTACACCTTC; CDR3aa: CASTAGQAYGYTF
len: 15; abundance: NA; j_gene: TRBJ1-5; v_gene: TRBV6-5; d_gene: TRBD1; CDR3nt: TGTGCCAGCAGCCGGGACAGAGAGAACAATCAGCCCCAGCATTTT; CDR3aa: CASSRDRENNQPQHF
len: 17; abundance: NA; j_gene: TRBJ2-2; v_gene: TRBV5-1; d_gene: TRBD2; CDR3nt: TGCGCCAGCACTTCGTTTAGCGGGGGGGCCAACGCCGGGGAGCTGTTTTTT; CDR3aa: CASTSFSGGANAGELFF
len: 12; abundance: few; j_gene: TRBJ1-1; v_gene: TRBV11-1; d_gene: NA; CDR3nt: TGTGCCAGCAGCTCCAGGGGCACTGAAGCTTTCTTT; CDR3aa: CASSSRGTEAFF
len: 16; abundance: once; j_gene: TRBJ2-3; v_gene: TRBV3-1/TRBV3-2; d_gene: NA; CDR3nt: TGTGCCAGCAGCCAATTCGGGGCGGGGGCCGCAGATACGCAGTATTTT; CDR3aa: CASSQFGAGAADTQYF
len: 17; abundance: NA; j_gene: TRBJ1-5; v_gene: TRBV4-1; d_gene: TRBD1; CDR3nt: TGCGCCAGCAGCCAAGATCCCACGGGACAGGGTATAGTAGCCCAGCATTTT; CDR3aa: CASSQDPTGQGIVAQHF
len: 12; abundance: NA; j_gene: TRBJ1-1; v_gene: TRBV6-6; d_gene: NA; CDR3nt: TGTGCCAGCAGTGACCCCAGGGCTGAAGCTTTCTTT; CDR3aa: CASSDPRAEAFF
len: 12; abundance: NA; j_gene: TRBJ2-2; v_gene: TRBV19; d_gene: NA; CDR3nt: TGTGCCAGTAGCAGGGATACCGGGGAGCTGTTTTTT; CDR3aa: CASSRDTGELFF
len: 16; abundance: few; j_gene: TRBJ1-5; v_gene: TRBV19; d_gene: NA; CDR3nt: TGTGCCAGTAGTAAGTCACCGGTGCCGGGCAATCAGCCCCAGCATTTT; CDR3aa: CASSKSPVPGNQPQHF
len: 12; abundance: once; j_gene: TRBJ1-4; v_gene: TRBV19; d_gene: NA; CDR3nt: TGTGCCAGTAACCGGGGAAGAGGAAAACTGTTTTTT; CDR3aa: CASNRGRGKLFF
len: 14; abundance: NA; j_gene: TRBJ2-5; v_gene: TRBV15; d_gene: NA; CDR3nt: TGTGCCACCAGCAGATACAGGACCCAAGAGACCCAGTACTTC; CDR3aa: CATSRYRTQETQYF
len: 16; abundance: NA; j_gene: TRBJ2-1; v_gene: TRBV7-8; d_gene: TRBD1; CDR3nt: TGTGCCAGCAGCTTAAGGGACAGGGGGCTAGACAATGAGCAGTTCTTC; CDR3aa: CASSLRDRGLDNEQFF
len: 12; abundance: NA; j_gene: TRBJ1-6; v_gene: TRBV7-2; d_gene: TRBD1; CDR3nt: TGTGCCAGCAGCTTAGCGCCAGGGGGCCTCCACTTT; CDR3aa: CASSLAPGGLHF
len: 14; abundance: few; j_gene: TRBJ1-5; v_gene: TRBV6-1; d_gene: NA; CDR3nt: TGTGCCAGCAGTGACAGTTATAGCAATCAGCCCCAGCATTTT; CDR3aa: CASSDSYSNQPQHF
len: 18; abundance: NA; j_gene: TRBJ2-6; v_gene: TRBV4-2; d_gene: TRBD1; CDR3nt: TGTGCCAGCAGCCAAGAGGGGGACAGCAGCTCTGGGGCCAACGTCCTGACTTTC; CDR3aa: CASSQEGDSSSGANVLTF
len: 16; abundance: NA; j_gene: TRBJ1-3; v_gene: TRBV6-5; d_gene: TRBD1; CDR3nt: TGTGCCAGCAGTTACTCCTTGGACAGGGCGGGAAACACCATATATTTT; CDR3aa: CASSYSLDRAGNTIYF
len: 16; abundance: once; j_gene: TRBJ1-5; v_gene: TRBV5-1; d_gene: NA; CDR3nt: TGCGCCAGCAGCGGACGACAGAGATATAGCAATCAGCCCCAGCATTTT; CDR3aa: CASSGRQRYSNQPQHF
len: 15; abundance: NA; j_gene: TRBJ1-3; v_gene: TRBV5-6; d_gene: NA; CDR3nt: TGTGCCAGCAGCTTGTACGGGGTCTCTGGAAACACCATATATTTT; CDR3aa: CASSLYGVSGNTIYF
len: 18; abundance: NA; j_gene: TRBJ2-2; v_gene: TRBV7-2; d_gene: TRBD1; CDR3nt: TGTGCCAGCAGCTTAGTAGGCGGAAGAGGGGGCAGGACCGGGGAGCTGTTTTTT; CDR3aa: CASSLVGGRGGRTGELFF
len: 14; abundance: NA; j_gene: TRBJ1-1; v_gene: TRBV18; d_gene: NA; CDR3nt: TGTGCCAGCTCACCGGACGGGGGGCACACTGAAGCTTTCTTT; CDR3aa: CASSPDGGHTEAFF
len: 14; abundance: few; j_gene: TRBJ1-2; v_gene: TRBV11-2; d_gene: NA; CDR3nt: TGTGCCAGCAGCGCACCTGGACAGCCCTATGGCTACACCTTC; CDR3aa: CASSAPGQPYGYTF
len: 15; abundance: NA; j_gene: TRBJ2-1; v_gene: TRBV7-3; d_gene: TRBD1; CDR3nt: TGTGCCAGCAGCCGGACAGGGCCAGGTACGGATGAGCAGTTCTTC; CDR3aa: CASSRTGPGTDEQFF
len: 14; abundance: NA; j_gene: TRBJ2-7; v_gene: TRBV5-3; d_gene: TRBD1; CDR3nt: TGTGCCGGCACCCGGGACAGGGGATCCCTCGAGCAGTACTTC; CDR3aa: CAGTRDRGSLEQYF
len: 16; abundance: NA; j_gene: TRBJ2-3; v_gene: TRBV11-3; d_gene: TRBD2; CDR3nt: TGTGCCAGCAGCTTAGGCAAGCGGGGGAGCACAGATACGCAGTATTTT; CDR3aa: CASSLGKRGSTDTQYF